A selection of T cell receptor beta chains follows, all from one sample in a study of shared clonotypes between healthy human individuals. Sequenced by immunoSEQ multiplex PCR; TCRdb stores in-frame clones only, minus some. The sample has about 600,000 clones; approximately 97% are singletons. What was sequenced was naive CD4+ T cells sorted from blood. These receptor sequences come from a woman in her twenties or thirties in good health. CDR3s include the opening cysteine and the closing phenylalanine or tryptophan. A D gene is named only where the DNA matches it firmly. The listing skips clone size in some rows; elsewhere it reads once, few, many or a size class.

abundance	v_gene	j_gene	d_gene	CDR3aa	CDR3nt
NA	TRBV11-2	TRBJ2-5	NA	CASSSTYATQYF	TGTGCCAGCAGTTCAACTTATGCGACCCAGTACTTC
NA	TRBV5-1	TRBJ2-2	TRBD1	CASSFRGTGNTGELFF	TGCGCCAGCAGCTTTCGGGGGACAGGAAACACCGGGGAGCTGTTTTTT
once	TRBV6-6	TRBJ2-7	NA	CASSYGEFYEQYF	TGTGCCAGCAGTTACGGGGAATTCTACGAGCAGTACTTC
once	TRBV18	TRBJ2-5	NA	CASSPRFSEETQYF	TGTGCCAGCTCACCGAGGTTTTCGGAAGAGACCCAGTACTTC
NA	TRBV7-8	TRBJ2-1	TRBD1	CASSNAGTGDLAAAYNEQFF	TGTGCCAGCAGCAACGCCGGGACAGGAGATCTAGCAGCCGCCTACAATGAGCAGTTCTTC
NA	TRBV10-3	TRBJ1-5	NA	CAISESKFGNQPQHF	TGTGCCATCAGTGAGTCTAAGTTTGGGAATCAGCCCCAGCATTTT
NA	TRBV7-9	TRBJ1-1	TRBD1	CASSLGQGALNTEAFF	TGTGCCAGCAGCTTGGGACAGGGGGCATTGAACACTGAAGCTTTCTTT
NA	TRBV28	TRBJ1-5	NA	CASSSSGHNQPQHF	TGTGCCAGCAGTTCCTCCGGCCACAATCAGCCCCAGCATTTT
once	TRBV11-2	TRBJ2-7	NA	CASSSDLGARASYEQYF	TGTGCCAGCAGCTCTGATCTAGGGGCGCGGGCCTCCTACGAGCAGTACTTC
NA	TRBV6-1	TRBJ2-6	NA	CASSEIRHPSGANVLTF	TGTGCCAGCAGTGAAATACGACACCCTTCTGGGGCCAACGTCCTGACTTTC
NA	TRBV18	TRBJ2-7	NA	CASSPDRGSYEQYF	TGTGCCAGCTCACCCGATCGGGGCTCCTACGAGCAGTACTTC
once	TRBV30	TRBJ2-1	NA	CAWSVVRSFVVAMSSYNEQFF	TGTGCCTGGAGTGTGGTAAGAAGTTTCGTCGTCGCCATGAGCTCCTACAATGAGCAGTTCTTC
NA	TRBV28	TRBJ2-1	NA	CASSLVVGPYNEQFF	TGTGCCAGCAGTTTAGTGGTCGGGCCCTACAATGAGCAGTTCTTC